This TCR beta chain was sequenced during a study of blood T cell repertoires in COVID-19. Method: immunoSEQ multiplex PCR; TCRdb's copy keeps in-frame clones and lacks some. This table holds some 230,000 clones, more than 80% found once. V was clipped by 4 bases and J by 0 bases, with 6 bases between them. The CDR3 spans 13 residues. The V gene's germline CDR1 is SGHTA and CDR2 FQGTGA. On this clone itself: Other DNA sequences in the sample encode the same CDR3.

V gene TRBV7-3 combines with J gene TRBJ1-1; D is undetermined. Sequenced sample: PBMCs or T cells enriched from blood (not recorded which). The receptor comes from a young woman in a cohort exposed to, infected with or recovered from COVID-19 (not recorded which). Here the CDR3 DNA reads TGTGCCAGCAGCTCCGGGATGAACACTGAAGCTTTCTTT. Translating it yields CASSSGMNTEAFF.